What follows is one TCR beta chain and its context. The record originates from a study of technical replicates of blood from a handful of donors. This table comes from immunoSEQ multiplex PCR, and its TCRdb copy is limited to in-frame clones, with some not included. Among about 59,000 clones listed, over 85% were seen once. The germline V gene has CDR1 SNHLY and CDR2 FYNNEI. The CDR3 spans 13 residues. With 8 bases removed from V and 4 bases from J, the gap between germline ends came to 11 bases. The specimen sequenced was PBMCs. This chain connects TRBV2 to TRBJ2-2; the D gene is possibly TRBD2 (6 bases). This TCR derives from a human donor in good health. Some clones in this sample may be carry-over from other donors' samples. The CDR3, as DNA: TGTGCCAGCGGGGAGACTAGCACCGGGGAGCTGTTTTTT. This codes for CASGETSTGELFF. The entire variable domain, with the rest obtained from reference TRBV2 and TRBJ2-2, is as follows: EPEVTQTPSHQVTQMGQEVILRCVPISNHLYFYWYRQILGQKVEFLVSFYNNEISEKSEIFDDQFSVERPDGSNFTLKIRSTKLEDSAMYFCASGETSTGELFFGEGSRLTVL.